The rows below give T cell receptor beta chains drawn from one sample of a study of blood T cell repertoires in COVID-19. The repertoire was sequenced with immunoSEQ multiplex PCR; TCRdb's copy has only in-frame clones and lacks some. Among about 230,000 clones listed, about 85% were seen once. The material sequenced was peripheral blood. Receptors originate from an elderly woman with acute or convalescent COVID-19. Each CDR3 is given with its conserved first and last residue. A D gene is named only where the DNA matches it firmly. Size tells how often a clone was seen (once, few, many) or the class of an expanded clone, and some rows leave it out.

j_call: TRBJ2-7; d_call: NA; cdr3_length: 15; clone_size: NA; v_call: TRBV2; cdr3_aa: CASSEAAGASYEQYF; cdr3_nt: TGTGCCAGCAGTGAAGCTGCGGGGGCCTCTTACGAGCAGTACTTC
j_call: TRBJ1-2; d_call: NA; cdr3_length: 14; clone_size: NA; v_call: TRBV9; cdr3_aa: CASSVPPDIHGYTF; cdr3_nt: TGTGCCAGCAGCGTTCCTCCCGACATACACGGCTACACCTTC
j_call: TRBJ1-2; d_call: NA; cdr3_length: 11; clone_size: NA; v_call: TRBV29-1; cdr3_aa: CSATGERGYTF; cdr3_nt: TGCAGCGCTACAGGCGAACGAGGCTACACCTTC
j_call: TRBJ1-2; d_call: TRBD1; cdr3_length: 13; clone_size: few; v_call: TRBV2; cdr3_aa: CASSVTGDMGYTF; cdr3_nt: TGTGCCAGCAGTGTGACAGGGGATATGGGCTACACCTTC
j_call: TRBJ2-5; d_call: TRBD1; cdr3_length: 15; clone_size: NA; v_call: TRBV5-1; cdr3_aa: CASSWVGDSQETQYF; cdr3_nt: TGCGCCAGCAGCTGGGTTGGGGACAGCCAAGAGACCCAGTACTTC
j_call: TRBJ2-5; d_call: TRBD1; cdr3_length: 15; clone_size: NA; v_call: TRBV7-9; cdr3_aa: CASSPGTGGQETQYF; cdr3_nt: TGTGCCAGCAGCCCTGGGACAGGGGGCCAAGAGACCCAGTACTTC
j_call: TRBJ2-5; d_call: TRBD2; cdr3_length: 16; clone_size: NA; v_call: TRBV20-1; cdr3_aa: CSASGGTAGGEETQYF; cdr3_nt: TGCAGTGCTAGTGGTGGTACAGCGGGGGGGGAGGAGACCCAGTACTTC
j_call: TRBJ2-7; d_call: NA; cdr3_length: 14; clone_size: NA; v_call: TRBV11-3; cdr3_aa: CASSLGGPSYEQYF; cdr3_nt: TGTGCCAGCAGCTTGGGTGGGCCCTCCTACGAGCAGTACTTC
j_call: TRBJ2-1; d_call: NA; cdr3_length: 13; clone_size: once; v_call: TRBV2; cdr3_aa: CASSEGTVNEQFF; cdr3_nt: TGTGCCAGCAGTGAAGGAACTGTAAATGAGCAGTTCTTC
j_call: TRBJ1-4; d_call: TRBD1; cdr3_length: 14; clone_size: NA; v_call: TRBV7-2; cdr3_aa: CASSRGQGIEKLFF; cdr3_nt: TGTGCCAGCAGCCGGGGACAGGGGATTGAAAAACTGTTTTTT
j_call: TRBJ1-3; d_call: NA; cdr3_length: 15; clone_size: NA; v_call: TRBV18; cdr3_aa: CASSPPSVAGNTIYF; cdr3_nt: TGTGCCAGCTCACCACCGAGCGTAGCTGGAAACACCATATATTTT
j_call: TRBJ2-3; d_call: TRBD2; cdr3_length: 15; clone_size: NA; v_call: TRBV7-9; cdr3_aa: CASTPAGGGTDTQYF; cdr3_nt: TGTGCCAGCACTCCAGCGGGGGGGGGCACAGATACGCAGTATTTT
j_call: TRBJ2-1; d_call: TRBD2; cdr3_length: 15; clone_size: NA; v_call: TRBV7-2; cdr3_aa: CASSLVGGAVNEQFF; cdr3_nt: TGTGCCAGCAGCTTAGTCGGGGGGGCCGTAAATGAGCAGTTCTTC
j_call: TRBJ1-1; d_call: NA; cdr3_length: 14; clone_size: NA; v_call: TRBV7-2; cdr3_aa: CASSLGQGYTEAFF; cdr3_nt: TGTGCCAGCAGCTTAGGGCAGGGGTATACTGAAGCTTTCTTT
j_call: TRBJ2-3; d_call: TRBD2; cdr3_length: 15; clone_size: once; v_call: TRBV5-8; cdr3_aa: CASTRGLVLADTQYF; cdr3_nt: TGTGCCAGCACCCGGGGACTAGTGTTGGCAGATACGCAGTATTTT
j_call: TRBJ1-1; d_call: NA; cdr3_length: 14; clone_size: once; v_call: TRBV5-4; cdr3_aa: CASSLRGVNTEAFF; cdr3_nt: TGTGCCAGCAGCTTGAGAGGAGTCAACACTGAAGCTTTCTTT
j_call: TRBJ2-3; d_call: TRBD2; cdr3_length: 16; clone_size: NA; v_call: TRBV5-1; cdr3_aa: CASRNSGGAGTDTQYF; cdr3_nt: TGCGCCAGCAGGAATAGCGGGGGGGCAGGCACAGATACGCAGTATTTT
j_call: TRBJ2-1; d_call: NA; cdr3_length: 16; clone_size: NA; v_call: TRBV28; cdr3_aa: CASSLGGPGGYNEQFF; cdr3_nt: TGTGCCAGCAGTTTAGGAGGGCCCGGGGGCTACAATGAGCAGTTCTTC
j_call: TRBJ2-3; d_call: TRBD2; cdr3_length: 13; clone_size: NA; v_call: TRBV5-4; cdr3_aa: CASSSAGGNTQYF; cdr3_nt: TGTGCCAGCAGCTCCGCGGGGGGGAATACGCAGTATTTT
j_call: TRBJ1-5; d_call: TRBD1; cdr3_length: 13; clone_size: once; v_call: TRBV29-1; cdr3_aa: CSVEGTGYQPQHF; cdr3_nt: TGCAGCGTTGAGGGGACAGGGTATCAGCCCCAGCATTTT
j_call: TRBJ1-2; d_call: NA; cdr3_length: 13; clone_size: once; v_call: TRBV19; cdr3_aa: CASSTPDSYGYTF; cdr3_nt: TGTGCCAGTAGTACCCCGGACAGTTATGGCTACACCTTC
j_call: TRBJ2-7; d_call: NA; cdr3_length: 15; clone_size: NA; v_call: TRBV11-2; cdr3_aa: CASSLDSVGSYEQYF; cdr3_nt: TGTGCCAGCAGCTTAGACAGCGTAGGATCCTACGAGCAGTACTTC
j_call: TRBJ1-5; d_call: NA; cdr3_length: 14; clone_size: once; v_call: TRBV2; cdr3_aa: CASKGGSGFQPQHF; cdr3_nt: TGTGCCAGCAAGGGGGGGTCTGGGTTTCAGCCCCAGCATTTT
j_call: TRBJ2-4; d_call: TRBD1; cdr3_length: 16; clone_size: NA; v_call: TRBV6-5; cdr3_aa: CASSYSQGVAKNIQYF; cdr3_nt: TGTGCCAGCAGTTACTCGCAGGGGGTAGCCAAAAACATTCAGTACTTC
j_call: TRBJ1-4; d_call: TRBD1; cdr3_length: 19; clone_size: NA; v_call: TRBV7-9; cdr3_aa: CASSSDGTHRGPVDEKLFF; cdr3_nt: TGTGCCAGCAGCTCAGATGGGACTCACAGGGGGCCAGTGGATGAAAAACTGTTTTTT
j_call: TRBJ1-1; d_call: NA; cdr3_length: 16; clone_size: NA; v_call: TRBV15; cdr3_aa: CATSRGNRAPRTEAFF; cdr3_nt: TGTGCCACCAGCAGAGGGAACAGGGCTCCCCGGACTGAAGCTTTCTTT
j_call: TRBJ1-4; d_call: NA; cdr3_length: 16; clone_size: NA; v_call: TRBV21-1; cdr3_aa: CASSTNRGRDVEKLFF; cdr3_nt: TGTGCCAGCAGCACTAACAGGGGGCGAGATGTCGAAAAACTGTTTTTT
j_call: TRBJ1-4; d_call: NA; cdr3_length: 15; clone_size: NA; v_call: TRBV5-5; cdr3_aa: CASSLETGNLEKLFF; cdr3_nt: TGTGCCAGCAGCTTGGAAACAGGGAATTTGGAAAAACTGTTTTTT
j_call: TRBJ2-1; d_call: TRBD2; cdr3_length: 16; clone_size: NA; v_call: TRBV5-1; cdr3_aa: CASSLAGTSGTNEQFF; cdr3_nt: TGCGCCAGCAGCTTGGCCGGGACTAGCGGGACCAATGAGCAGTTCTTC
j_call: TRBJ2-5; d_call: NA; cdr3_length: 12; clone_size: few; v_call: TRBV29-1; cdr3_aa: CSVEDPGETQYF; cdr3_nt: TGCAGCGTTGAAGATCCGGGAGAGACCCAGTACTTC
j_call: TRBJ1-6; d_call: NA; cdr3_length: 14; clone_size: NA; v_call: TRBV6-5; cdr3_aa: CASSSRQSGSPLHF; cdr3_nt: TGTGCCAGCAGTTCTCGACAGTCAGGGTCACCCCTCCACTTT
j_call: TRBJ2-7; d_call: NA; cdr3_length: 13; clone_size: NA; v_call: TRBV3-1/TRBV3-2; cdr3_aa: CASSPQLGGEQYF; cdr3_nt: TGTGCCAGCAGCCCACAGTTGGGGGGCGAGCAGTACTTC
j_call: TRBJ2-4; d_call: NA; cdr3_length: 13; clone_size: NA; v_call: TRBV19; cdr3_aa: CASKPGGENIQYF; cdr3_nt: TGTGCCAGTAAACCAGGAGGGGAAAACATTCAGTACTTC
j_call: TRBJ1-1; d_call: TRBD1; cdr3_length: 12; clone_size: NA; v_call: TRBV29-1; cdr3_aa: CSVGTGDTEAFF; cdr3_nt: TGCAGCGTCGGGACAGGGGACACTGAAGCTTTCTTT
j_call: TRBJ2-3; d_call: TRBD2; cdr3_length: 15; clone_size: NA; v_call: TRBV2; cdr3_aa: CASGSGGGRSDTQYF; cdr3_nt: TGTGCCAGCGGTAGCGGGGGAGGCAGGTCAGATACGCAGTATTTT
j_call: TRBJ2-1; d_call: TRBD1; cdr3_length: 16; clone_size: NA; v_call: TRBV4-1; cdr3_aa: CASSQVGQGGSNEQFF; cdr3_nt: TGCGCCAGCAGCCAAGTAGGACAGGGGGGGAGCAATGAGCAGTTCTTC
j_call: TRBJ1-5; d_call: TRBD1; cdr3_length: 17; clone_size: NA; v_call: TRBV19; cdr3_aa: CASSLLTGGNSNQPQHF; cdr3_nt: TGTGCCAGTAGTCTCCTGACAGGGGGAAATAGCAATCAGCCCCAGCATTTT
j_call: TRBJ2-5; d_call: TRBD2; cdr3_length: 19; clone_size: few; v_call: TRBV4-2; cdr3_aa: CASSPSGTSGREGQETQYF; cdr3_nt: TGTGCCAGCAGCCCGTCCGGGACTAGCGGGAGGGAGGGACAAGAGACCCAGTACTTC
j_call: TRBJ2-5; d_call: NA; cdr3_length: 12; clone_size: once; v_call: TRBV5-1; cdr3_aa: CASSFSQETQYF; cdr3_nt: TGCGCCAGCAGCTTCTCTCAAGAGACCCAGTACTTC
j_call: TRBJ2-7; d_call: NA; cdr3_length: 12; clone_size: NA; v_call: TRBV3-1/TRBV3-2; cdr3_aa: CASSPNLGEQYF; cdr3_nt: TGTGCCAGCAGCCCCAATCTAGGCGAGCAGTACTTC
j_call: TRBJ1-1; d_call: NA; cdr3_length: 15; clone_size: few; v_call: TRBV11-2; cdr3_aa: CASSLERRGTAEAFF; cdr3_nt: TGTGCCAGCAGCTTAGAAAGGCGGGGGACCGCTGAAGCTTTCTTT
j_call: TRBJ1-2; d_call: NA; cdr3_length: 12; clone_size: NA; v_call: TRBV6-5; cdr3_aa: CASNGPGYGYTF; cdr3_nt: TGTGCCAGCAATGGGCCCGGCTATGGCTACACCTTC
j_call: TRBJ1-1; d_call: NA; cdr3_length: 14; clone_size: NA; v_call: TRBV3-1/TRBV3-2; cdr3_aa: CASSQVGQNTEAFF; cdr3_nt: TGTGCCAGCAGCCAAGTTGGCCAGAACACTGAAGCTTTCTTT
j_call: TRBJ2-6; d_call: TRBD1; cdr3_length: 17; clone_size: NA; v_call: TRBV5-1; cdr3_aa: CASSFAGTGAGANVLTF; cdr3_nt: TGCGCCAGCAGCTTTGCTGGGACAGGGGCTGGGGCCAACGTCCTGACTTTC
j_call: TRBJ1-2; d_call: TRBD1; cdr3_length: 11; clone_size: NA; v_call: TRBV25-1; cdr3_aa: CATTGEGGYTF; cdr3_nt: TGTGCCACCACAGGGGAAGGAGGCTACACCTTC
j_call: TRBJ2-7; d_call: TRBD2; cdr3_length: 18; clone_size: NA; v_call: TRBV7-6; cdr3_aa: CASSSPTSGGVSSYEQYF; cdr3_nt: TGTGCCAGCAGCTCCCCGACTAGCGGGGGGGTAAGCTCCTACGAGCAGTACTTC
j_call: TRBJ1-2; d_call: TRBD1; cdr3_length: 14; clone_size: NA; v_call: TRBV5-5; cdr3_aa: CASSSRDRAEGYTF; cdr3_nt: TGTGCCAGCAGCTCCCGAGACAGGGCAGAGGGCTACACCTTC
j_call: TRBJ2-1; d_call: TRBD1; cdr3_length: 14; clone_size: few; v_call: TRBV5-4; cdr3_aa: CASRRDRFDDEQFF; cdr3_nt: TGTGCCAGCCGCCGGGACAGGTTCGACGATGAGCAGTTCTTC
j_call: TRBJ2-3; d_call: NA; cdr3_length: 12; clone_size: once; v_call: TRBV7-6; cdr3_aa: CASSFDSITQYF; cdr3_nt: TGTGCCAGCAGCTTCGACTCGATTACGCAGTATTTT
j_call: TRBJ2-1; d_call: TRBD2; cdr3_length: 18; clone_size: once; v_call: TRBV7-3; cdr3_aa: CASSPLPGTSPPDNEQFF; cdr3_nt: TGTGCCAGCAGCCCCCTACCCGGGACTAGCCCACCTGACAATGAGCAGTTCTTC